This T cell receptor (beta chain) was found in a study of cytomegalovirus exposure and HLA in healthy donors. The study, taken as a whole, reports: According to a subsequent analysis, TCR clusters from the first cohort were inclined to appear together in the 100 to 150 validation repertoires. Rarity characterized most TCR sequences, yet some public TCRs appeared in many donors. High specificity and sensitivity for cytomegalovirus status were reported for the classifier.

After removal of 9 bases from V and 4 bases from J, the junction contained 8 bases not matched to a gene. The germline V gene has CDR1 MNHNY and CDR2 SVGAGI (reference sequence). The CDR3 spans 14 residues. The table came from immunoSEQ multiplex PCR; TCRdb's copy has only in-frame clones and leaves some out. This table has roughly 250,000 clones, 87% appearing once. To note about this clone: The antigen remains unidentified.

The donors were members of the validation cohort, which comprised more than 90 subjects and was separate from the first cohort of 600 to 800 subjects. Sequenced input: PBMCs. The chain joins TRBV6-6 to TRBJ2-4; 8 nucleotides match TRBD1. This TCR derives from a man between 18 and 29 years old in good health and CMV-seronegative. The CDR3: CASRSGTGKNIQYF. CDR3 coding DNA: TGTGCCAGTCGATCGGGGACAGGAAAAAACATTCAGTACTTC.